The sequence of this T cell receptor beta chain was determined in a study of T cell changes during pregnancy in multiple sclerosis. Libraries were prepared by immunoSEQ multiplex PCR; TCRdb keeps only in-frame clonotypes and omits some of them. The sample has 55,000 to 70,000 clones, 93% seen once. Per the germline V gene, CDR1 is SEHNR and CDR2 is FQNEAQ (reference sequence). With 2 bases removed from V and 9 bases from J, the gap between germline ends came to 19 bases. The CDR3 loop spans 15 amino acids. The sequenced sample was peripheral blood, obtained after pregnancy. The rearrangement uses TRBV7-9 and TRBJ1-2, with a tentative D call TRBD1 (5 bases). The clonotype was recovered from a female donor with multiple sclerosis, enrolled in a pregnancy study. This CDR3 reads CASSLHGTPKGSYTF. The DNA of the CDR3 is TGTGCCAGCAGCTTACACGGGACTCCGAAGGGGAGCTACACCTTC.